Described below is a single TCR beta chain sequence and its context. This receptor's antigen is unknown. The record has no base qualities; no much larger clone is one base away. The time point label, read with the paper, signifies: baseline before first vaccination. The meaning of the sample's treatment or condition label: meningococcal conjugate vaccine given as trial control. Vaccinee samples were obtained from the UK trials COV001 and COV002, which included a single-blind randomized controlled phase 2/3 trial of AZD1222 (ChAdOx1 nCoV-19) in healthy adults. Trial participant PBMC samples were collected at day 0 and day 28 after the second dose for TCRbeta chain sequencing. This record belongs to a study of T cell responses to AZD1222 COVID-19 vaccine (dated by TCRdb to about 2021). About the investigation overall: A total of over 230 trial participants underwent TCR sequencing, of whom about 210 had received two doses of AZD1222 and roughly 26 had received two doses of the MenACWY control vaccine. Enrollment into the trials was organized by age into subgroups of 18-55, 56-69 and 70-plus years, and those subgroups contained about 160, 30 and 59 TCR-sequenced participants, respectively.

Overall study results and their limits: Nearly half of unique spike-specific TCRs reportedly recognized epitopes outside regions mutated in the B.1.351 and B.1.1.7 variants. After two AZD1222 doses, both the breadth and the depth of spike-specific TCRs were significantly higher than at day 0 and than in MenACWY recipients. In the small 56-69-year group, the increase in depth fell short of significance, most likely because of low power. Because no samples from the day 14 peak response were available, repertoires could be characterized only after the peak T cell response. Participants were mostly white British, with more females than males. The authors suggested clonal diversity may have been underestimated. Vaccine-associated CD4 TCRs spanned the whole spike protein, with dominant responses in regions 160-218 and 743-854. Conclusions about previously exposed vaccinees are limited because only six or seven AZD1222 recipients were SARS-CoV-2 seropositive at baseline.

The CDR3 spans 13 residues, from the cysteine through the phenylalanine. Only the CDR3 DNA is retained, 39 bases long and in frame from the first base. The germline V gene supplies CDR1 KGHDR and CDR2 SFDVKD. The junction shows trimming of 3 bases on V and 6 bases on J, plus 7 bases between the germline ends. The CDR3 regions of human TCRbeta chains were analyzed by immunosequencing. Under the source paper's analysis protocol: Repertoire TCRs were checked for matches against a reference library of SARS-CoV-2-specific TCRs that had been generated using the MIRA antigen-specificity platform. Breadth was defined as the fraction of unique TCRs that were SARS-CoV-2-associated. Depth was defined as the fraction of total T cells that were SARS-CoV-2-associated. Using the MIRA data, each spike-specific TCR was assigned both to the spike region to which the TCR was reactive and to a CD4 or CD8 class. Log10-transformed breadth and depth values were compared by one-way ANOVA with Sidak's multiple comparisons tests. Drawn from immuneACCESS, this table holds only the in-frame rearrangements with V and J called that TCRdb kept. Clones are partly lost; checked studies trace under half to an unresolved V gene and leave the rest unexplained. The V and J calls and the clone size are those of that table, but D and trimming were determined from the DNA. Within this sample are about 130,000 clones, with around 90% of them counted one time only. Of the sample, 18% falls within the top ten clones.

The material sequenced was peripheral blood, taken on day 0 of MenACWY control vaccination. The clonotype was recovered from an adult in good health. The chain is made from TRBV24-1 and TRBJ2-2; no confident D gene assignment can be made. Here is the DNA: TGTGCCACCAGTGATCGTGAGGCCGGGGAGCTGTTTTTT. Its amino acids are CATSDREAGELFF.